This TCR beta chain is drawn from a study of response to subunit inactivated influenza vaccine (dated 2018 in TCRdb). Some background on the complete study: To follow how T cells responded to a trivalent subunit inactivated influenza vaccine, the researchers relied on deep quantitative profiling of the T cell receptor repertoire. Points the paper makes about the study in general: The authors suggested that each seasonal influenza vaccination may recruit only a limited number of new T cells.

On this clonotype: Which antigen it targets is not known. The record has no base qualities; no much larger clone is one base away.

Counted from cysteine to phenylalanine, this CDR3 has 17 amino acids. Just CDR3 DNA is preserved here, 51 bases in frame from base 1. V is trimmed back by 5 bases and J by 2 bases, and the junction contains 10 bases that no gene match accounts for. Based on the germline V gene (reference sequence), the CDR1 and CDR2 sequences are DFQATT and SNEGSKA. Library method: RT-PCR. This sample was sequenced with an Illumina HiSeq 2500. Clones were called with MiXCR by TCRdb after fastp trimmed the public reads at Q25, and only in-frame beta chains were retained. Each record represents a unique CDR3 protein, reported with the most common genes and DNA among its rows. The sample includes 600,000 to 700,000 distinct CDR3 sequences, with around 15% observed a single time. 7.6% of the sample lies in the top ten.

The chain is assembled from TRBV20-1 and TRBJ2-5, with 14 central nucleotides matching TRBD2. The material sequenced was PBMCs from blood, taken 14 days before vaccination. This sequence was found in a man aged 50 to 60 who received an inactivated influenza vaccine. Donor details come from another sample of the same person, matched by shared clones. The DNA reads TGCAGTGCTGGAACGGGACTAGCGGGGGCCTCTCAAGAGACCCAGTACTTC. It specifies CSAGTGLAGASQETQYF.